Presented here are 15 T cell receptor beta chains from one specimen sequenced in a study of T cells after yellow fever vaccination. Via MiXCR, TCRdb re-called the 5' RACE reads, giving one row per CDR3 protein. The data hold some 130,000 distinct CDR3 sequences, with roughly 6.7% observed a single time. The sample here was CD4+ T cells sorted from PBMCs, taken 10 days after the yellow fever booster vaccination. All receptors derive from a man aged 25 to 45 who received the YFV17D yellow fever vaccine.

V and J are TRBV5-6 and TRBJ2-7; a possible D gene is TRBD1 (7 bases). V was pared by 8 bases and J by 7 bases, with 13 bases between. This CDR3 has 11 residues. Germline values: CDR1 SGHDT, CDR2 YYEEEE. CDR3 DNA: TGTGCCAGTACCCAGGGGGGTGAGCAGTACTTC. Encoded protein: CASTQGGEQYF.

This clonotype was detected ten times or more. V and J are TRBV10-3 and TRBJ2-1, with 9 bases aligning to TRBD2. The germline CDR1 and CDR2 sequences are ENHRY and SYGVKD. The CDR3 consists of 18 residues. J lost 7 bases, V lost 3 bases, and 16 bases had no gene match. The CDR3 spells CAISDLLAGRLRGNEQFF. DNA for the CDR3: TGTGCCATCAGTGATCTACTAGCGGGCCGTCTAAGGGGAAATGAGCAGTTCTTC.

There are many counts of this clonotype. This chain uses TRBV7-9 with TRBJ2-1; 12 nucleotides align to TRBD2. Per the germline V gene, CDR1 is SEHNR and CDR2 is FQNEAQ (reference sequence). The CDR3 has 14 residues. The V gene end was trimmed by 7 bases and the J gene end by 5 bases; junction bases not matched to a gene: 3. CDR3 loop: CASNLAGGDNEQFF. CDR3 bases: TGTGCCAGCAATCTAGCGGGAGGGGACAATGAGCAGTTCTTC.

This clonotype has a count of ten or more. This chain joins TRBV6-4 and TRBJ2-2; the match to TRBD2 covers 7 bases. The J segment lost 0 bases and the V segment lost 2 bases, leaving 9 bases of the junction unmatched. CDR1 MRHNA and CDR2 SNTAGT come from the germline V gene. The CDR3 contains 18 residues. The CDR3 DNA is TGTGCCAGCAGTGACGGGAGACGAGCGGGGACGAACACCGGGGAGCTGTTTTTT. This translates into CASSDGRRAGTNTGELFF.

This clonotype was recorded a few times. CDR3 sequence: CARTKLRTVGDTEAFF. DNA of the CDR3: TGTGCCAGGACGAAACTAAGGACAGTGGGGGACACTGAAGCTTTCTTT. This chain joins TRBV6-5 and TRBJ1-1; D might be TRBD1 (6 bases). CDR1 is MNHEY and CDR2 is SVGAGI in the germline V gene. V lost 9 bases, J lost 3 bases, and 23 bases lay in between. This CDR3 comprises 16 residues.

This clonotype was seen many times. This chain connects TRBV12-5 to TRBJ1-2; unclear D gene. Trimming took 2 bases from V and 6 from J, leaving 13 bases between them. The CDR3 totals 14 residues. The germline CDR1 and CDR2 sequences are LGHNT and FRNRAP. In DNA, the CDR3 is TGTGCTAGTGGTTTGTCCCACCTTCCCAATGGCTACACCTTC. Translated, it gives CASGLSHLPNGYTF.

The CDR3 protein is CASSFLSVPGTSNTGELFF. CDR3 in DNA: TGTGCCAGCAGCTTCCTTTCGGTTCCCGGCACCTCGAACACCGGGGAGCTGTTTTTT. The chain joins TRBV5-4 to TRBJ2-2; no definite D call. The CDR3 totals 19 residues. Trimming stripped 2 bases from V and 0 bases from J, with 20 bases between. CDR1 SGHNT and CDR2 YYREEE come from the germline V gene (reference sequence).

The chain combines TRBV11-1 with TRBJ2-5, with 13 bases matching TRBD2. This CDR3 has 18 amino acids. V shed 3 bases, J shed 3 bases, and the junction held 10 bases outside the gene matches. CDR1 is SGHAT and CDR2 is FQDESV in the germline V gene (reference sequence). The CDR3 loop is CASSFLTSGRPAEETQYF. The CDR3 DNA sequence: TGTGCCAGCAGCTTCCTGACTAGCGGGAGGCCAGCAGAAGAGACCCAGTACTTC.

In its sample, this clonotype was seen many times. This chain's CDR3 is CASSLTQSFPYNEQFF. DNA of the CDR3: TGTGCCAGCAGCTTAACTCAGAGTTTTCCTTACAATGAGCAGTTCTTC. This chain connects TRBV7-2 to TRBJ2-1; D unclear. Trimming pared 2 bases from V and 4 bases from J, leaving 15 bases between. CDR1 is SGHTA, CDR2 FQGNSA, per germline. The length of the CDR3 is 16 residues.

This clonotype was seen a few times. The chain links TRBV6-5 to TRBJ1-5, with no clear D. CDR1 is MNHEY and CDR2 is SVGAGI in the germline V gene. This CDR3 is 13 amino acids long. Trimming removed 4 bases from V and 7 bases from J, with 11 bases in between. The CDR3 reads CASSSGERQPQHF. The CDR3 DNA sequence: TGTGCCAGCAGTTCTGGGGAGCGGCAGCCCCAGCATTTT.

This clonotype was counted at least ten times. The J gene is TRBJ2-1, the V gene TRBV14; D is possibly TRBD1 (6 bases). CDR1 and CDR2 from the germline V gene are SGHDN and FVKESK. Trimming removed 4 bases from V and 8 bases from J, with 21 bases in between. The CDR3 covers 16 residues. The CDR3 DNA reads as TGTGCCAGCAGCCGACACACCGGGACACACCGTTATGAGCAGTTCTTC. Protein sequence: CASSRHTGTHRYEQFF.

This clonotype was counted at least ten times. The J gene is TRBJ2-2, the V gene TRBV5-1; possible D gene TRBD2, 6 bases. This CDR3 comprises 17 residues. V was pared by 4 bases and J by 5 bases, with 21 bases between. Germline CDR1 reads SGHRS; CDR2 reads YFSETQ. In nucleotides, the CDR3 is TGCGCCAGCAGCACTTCGACTAGTTCGGTAGGAACCGGGGAGCTGTTTTTT. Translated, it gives CASSTSTSSVGTGELFF.

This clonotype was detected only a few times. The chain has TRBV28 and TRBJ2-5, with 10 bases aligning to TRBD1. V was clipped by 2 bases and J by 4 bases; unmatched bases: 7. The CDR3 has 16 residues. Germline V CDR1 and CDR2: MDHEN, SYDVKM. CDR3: CASSLPRTGGRETQYF. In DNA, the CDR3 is TGTGCCAGCAGTTTACCTCGGACAGGGGGAAGAGAGACCCAGTACTTC. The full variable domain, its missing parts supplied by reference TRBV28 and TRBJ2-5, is DVKVTQSSRYLVKRTGEKVFLECVQDMDHENMFWYRQDPGLGLRLIYFSYDVKMKEKGDIPEGYSVSREKKERFSLILESASTNQTSMYLCASSLPRTGGRETQYFGPGTRLLVL.

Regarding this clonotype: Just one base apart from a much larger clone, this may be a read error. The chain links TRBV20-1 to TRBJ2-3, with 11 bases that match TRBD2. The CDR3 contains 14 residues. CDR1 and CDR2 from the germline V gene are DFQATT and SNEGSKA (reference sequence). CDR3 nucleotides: TGCAGTGCCGTAGCGGGAGGGCGTCCAGATACGCGGTATTTT. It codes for CSAVAGGRPDTRYF.

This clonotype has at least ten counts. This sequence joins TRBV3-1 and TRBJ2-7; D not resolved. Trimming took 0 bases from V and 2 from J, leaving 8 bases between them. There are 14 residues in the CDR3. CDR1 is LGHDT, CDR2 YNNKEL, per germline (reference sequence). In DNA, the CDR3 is TGTGCCAGCAGCCAAGATCTAACGGCCTACGAGCAGTACTTC. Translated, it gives CASSQDLTAYEQYF.